The present entry profiles one TCR beta chain with its context. This receptor's antigen is unknown. The record has no base qualities; no much larger clone is one base away. These data are taken from a study of spatial heterogeneity in lung cancer (dated by TCRdb to 2018 to 2020). For the study in its entirety: Donors were under 95 patients with early-stage, untreated non-small cell lung cancer from the lung TRACERx cohort. Follow-up PBMC samples were sequenced whenever available, and the median time to follow-up was roughly two years after resection. More beta-chain than alpha-chain transcripts were consistently detected, likely reflecting higher beta-chain transcript abundance. In the raw uncorrected reads, each unique combination of TCR and UMI appeared more than ten times on average. In non-small cell lung cancer, the study quantitatively compared TCR alpha and beta repertoires across several tumor regions, matched nontumor lung, and blood. The study linked features of the TCR repertoire to counts of nonsynonymous mutations, which were determined by whole-exome sequencing of tumor tissue. Both alpha and beta chains were TCR-sequenced in samples taken at surgery, namely 220 tumor regions, fewer than 80 matched nontumor lung samples and 50 to 60 PBMC samples.

Library prep was done by 5' RACE. Sequencer: NextSeq 500. In the TCR library protocol, a unique molecular identifier was attached to each TCR cDNA molecule so that PCR and sequencing errors could be corrected. On the authors' methods: TCR identification, UMI-based error correction and CDR3 extraction were all carried out with Decombinator tools. TCRs above a frequency of 2 per 1,000, corresponding to the top 1% of the tumor frequency distribution, were defined as expanded. Each repertoire was subsampled 100 times to 5,000 TCRs, after which Renyi diversity was computed with the R vegan package. CDR3 similarity networks were built from amino acid triplet string-kernel similarity, connecting CDR3s with pairwise similarity above 0.82. TCRdb reran the public reads through fastp at Q25 and MiXCR, keeping productive beta chains. Rows with one shared CDR3 protein collapse into an entry with the most common genes and DNA. These V and J calls derive from TCRdb rather than the authors' analysis. Counted in this sample were about 120,000 distinct CDR3 sequences; 10% to 15% of them appeared once. Roughly 17% of the sample is held by the ten biggest clonotypes.

The CDR3, from cysteine to phenylalanine, totals 13 residues. Just the 39-base CDR3 DNA is kept, in frame starting at base 1. V is pared back by 2 bases and J by 8 bases, with 12 bases lying between the germline termini. As encoded in the germline V gene, CDR1 is ENHRY while CDR2 is SYGVKD. The paper's findings and limits, for the study overall: Ubiquitous expanded tumor TCRs were detected in blood more often at tumor resection than at routine follow-up. Confirming at a functional level the hypothesis that regional TCRs recognize regional mutations was considered to require additional single-cell paired TCR alpha and beta sequencing. Only roughly 15 patients were included in comparisons of baseline and follow-up blood repertoires.

The sample's time point, from its label and the paper: blood at routine non-recurrence follow-up after resection. For TCR sequencing, whole RNA was extracted from tumor and nontumor lung tissue, or from cryopreserved PBMC samples, and no cell sorting was done. Only patients for whom sufficient RNA was available from at least two tumor regions were selected for TCR sequencing. This clonotype was obtained from a male donor with early-stage non-small cell lung cancer. The sequence joins TRBV10-3 to TRBJ1-2, with the D segment identity uncertain. The specimen comprised PBMCs, sampled at follow-up. The CDR3 in this case is CAISETGMGGYTF. At the DNA level, the sequence is TGTGCCATCAGTGAGACGGGAATGGGAGGCTACACCTTC.